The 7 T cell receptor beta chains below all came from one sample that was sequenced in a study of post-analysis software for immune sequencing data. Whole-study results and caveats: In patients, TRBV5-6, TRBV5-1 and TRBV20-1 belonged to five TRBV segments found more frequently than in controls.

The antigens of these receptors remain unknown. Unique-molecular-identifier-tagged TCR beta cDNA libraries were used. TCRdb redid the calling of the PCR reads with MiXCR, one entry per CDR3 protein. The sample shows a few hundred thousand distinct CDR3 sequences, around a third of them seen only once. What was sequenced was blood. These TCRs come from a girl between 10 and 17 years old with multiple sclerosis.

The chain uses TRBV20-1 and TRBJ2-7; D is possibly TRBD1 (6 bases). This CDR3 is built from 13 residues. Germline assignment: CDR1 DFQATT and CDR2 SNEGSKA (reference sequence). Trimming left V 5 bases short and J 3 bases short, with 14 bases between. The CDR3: CSALKQGNYEQYF. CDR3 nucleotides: TGCAGTGCTCTGAAACAGGGTAACTACGAGCAGTACTTC.

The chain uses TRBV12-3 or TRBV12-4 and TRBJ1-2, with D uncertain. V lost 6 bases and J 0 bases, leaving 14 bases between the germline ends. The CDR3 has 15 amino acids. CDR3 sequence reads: CASSLYSGTNYGYTF. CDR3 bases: TGTGCCAGCAGCCTTTACTCCGGGACTAACTATGGCTACACCTTC.

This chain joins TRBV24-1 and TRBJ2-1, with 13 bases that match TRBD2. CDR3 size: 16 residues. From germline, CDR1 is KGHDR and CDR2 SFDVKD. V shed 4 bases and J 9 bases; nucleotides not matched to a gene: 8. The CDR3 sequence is CATSDQGLAGLGEQFF. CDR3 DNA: TGTGCCACCAGTGACCAGGGACTAGCGGGGTTAGGTGAGCAGTTCTTC.

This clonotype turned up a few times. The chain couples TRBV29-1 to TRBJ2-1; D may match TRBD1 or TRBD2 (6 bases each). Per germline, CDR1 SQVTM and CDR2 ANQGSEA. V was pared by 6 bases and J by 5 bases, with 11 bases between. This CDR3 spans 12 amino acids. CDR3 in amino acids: CSVSRGHNEQFF. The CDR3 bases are TGCAGCGTGAGTCGGGGGCACAATGAGCAGTTCTTC.

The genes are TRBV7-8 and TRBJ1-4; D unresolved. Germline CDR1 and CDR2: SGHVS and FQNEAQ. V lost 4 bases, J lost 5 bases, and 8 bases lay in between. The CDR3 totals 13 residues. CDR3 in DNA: TGTGCCAGCAGCTCCGATCGAAATGAAAAACTGTTTTTT. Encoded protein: CASSSDRNEKLFF.

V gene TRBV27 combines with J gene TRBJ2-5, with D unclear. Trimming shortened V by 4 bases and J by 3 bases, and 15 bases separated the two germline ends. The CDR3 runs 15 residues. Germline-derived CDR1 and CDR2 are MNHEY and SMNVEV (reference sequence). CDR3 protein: CASSSRQDFKETQYF. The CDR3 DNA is TGTGCCAGCAGTTCACGACAAGACTTTAAAGAGACCCAGTACTTC.

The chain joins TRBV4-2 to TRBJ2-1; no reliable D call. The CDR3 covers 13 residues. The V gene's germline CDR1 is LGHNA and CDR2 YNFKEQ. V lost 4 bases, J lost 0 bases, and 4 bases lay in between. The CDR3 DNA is TGTGCCAGCAGCCGAAACTCCTACAATGAGCAGTTCTTC. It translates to CASSRNSYNEQFF.